These 15 T cell receptor beta chains originate from one sample sequenced in a study of T cells in tumors after PD-1 blockade. The table came from immunoSEQ multiplex PCR; TCRdb's copy has only in-frame clones and leaves some out. The data hold 2,000 or so clones, with 65% to 75% observed a single time. The time point here: second of two pre-therapy site-matched biopsies around eight weeks apart. Sequenced here: tumor tissue, sampled before anti-PD-1 treatment. The receptors derive from a human donor with basal cell carcinoma.

A single count supports this clone. The V and J genes are TRBV18 and TRBJ2-7; D unclear. Germline-derived CDR1 and CDR2 are KGHSH and LQKENI. The CDR3 covers 14 residues. Trimming removed 3 bases from V and 2 bases from J, with 11 bases in between. The CDR3 loop reads CASSPASNPYEQYF. CDR3 DNA sequence: TGTGCCAGCTCACCGGCTAGTAATCCCTACGAGCAGTACTTC.

This chain links TRBV6-6 with TRBJ2-7, with TRBD2 matching over 10 bases. Trimming at V came to 2 bases and at J to 4 bases, leaving 2 bases not matched to a gene. The CDR3 spans 14 residues. Germline V gene data show CDR1 as MNHNY and CDR2 as SVGAGI (reference sequence). CDR3 loop: CASSYPSGGYEQYF. CDR3 coding DNA: TGTGCCAGCAGTTACCCTAGCGGGGGATACGAGCAGTACTTC.

V gene TRBV29-1 combines with J gene TRBJ2-1, with TRBD2 identical over 8 bases. With 4 bases clipped from V and 7 bases from J, the junction kept 9 bases outside the gene matches. The CDR3 is made up of 14 amino acids. From germline, CDR1 is SQVTM and CDR2 ANQGSEA. CDR3 loop: CSVGPSGYSNEQFF. In nucleotides, the CDR3 is TGCAGCGTTGGTCCTAGCGGGTATTCTAATGAGCAGTTCTTC.

This chain links TRBV10-2 with TRBJ2-2; weak D call: TRBD1 (5 bases). The V end lost 6 bases, the J end lost 0 bases, and 8 bases lay between the germline ends. Germline V gene sequence: CDR1 WSHSY, CDR2 SAAADI. The CDR3 runs 14 residues. The CDR3 loop reads CASRLTANTGELFF. CDR3 coding DNA: TGCGCCAGCAGACTGACAGCGAACACCGGGGAGCTGTTTTTT.

The chain uses TRBV29-1 and TRBJ2-7; the D call may be TRBD1 or TRBD2 (5 bases each). From germline, CDR1 is SQVTM and CDR2 ANQGSEA. The CDR3 covers 10 residues. Trimming shortened V by 8 bases and J by 6 bases, and 11 bases separated the two germline ends. The CDR3 loop reads CSIRESEQYF. The CDR3 DNA sequence: TGCAGCATCAGGGAGAGCGAGCAGTACTTC.

By its share, this clone is large. This chain connects TRBV28 to TRBJ2-7, with TRBD1 matching 8 bases. The CDR3 is 16 amino acids. The germline V gene has CDR1 MDHEN and CDR2 SYDVKM. V was pared by 3 bases and J by 6 bases, with 13 bases of the junction left unmatched. The CDR3 loop reads CASSFPPTGGSSEQYF. The CDR3 nucleotides read TGTGCCAGCAGTTTTCCCCCTACAGGGGGTAGTTCCGAGCAGTACTTC. Variable domain in full (rest from reference TRBV28 and TRBJ2-7): DVKVTQSSRYLVKRTGEKVFLECVQDMDHENMFWYRQDPGLGLRLIYFSYDVKMKEKGDIPEGYSVSREKKERFSLILESASTNQTSMYLCASSFPPTGGSSEQYFGPGTRLTVT.

The V gene is TRBV6-6, the J gene TRBJ1-6; 9 bases fit TRBD1. Germline V lookup: CDR1 MNHNY, CDR2 SVGAGI (reference sequence). With V trimmed by 6 bases and J by 10 bases, 13 bases remained unmatched. This CDR3 contains 16 residues. This chain's CDR3 is CASRNSGDRDNSPLHF. Written as DNA, the CDR3 is TGTGCCAGCAGAAACTCTGGGGACAGGGACAACTCACCCCTCCACTTT.

V is TRBV6-1 and J is TRBJ2-3, with 12 bases that match TRBD2. The ends lost 2 bases at V and 4 bases at J; junction bases unmatched: 1. Germline V CDR1 and CDR2: MNHNS, SASEGT. The CDR3 has 15 residues. Here the CDR3 reads CASSELAGGADTQYF. The CDR3 coding sequence is TGTGCCAGCAGTGAACTAGCGGGGGGGGCAGATACGCAGTATTTT.

The chain combines TRBV4-1 with TRBJ2-1; 10 bases are shared with TRBD2. This CDR3 is built from 19 residues. CDR1 and CDR2 (germline): MGHRA, YSYEKL. With 0 bases clipped from V and 0 bases from J, the junction kept 8 bases outside the gene matches. The CDR3 is CASSQDRLAGASSYNEQFF. In DNA form, the CDR3 reads TGCGCCAGCAGCCAAGATCGGCTAGCGGGGGCCAGCTCCTACAATGAGCAGTTCTTC.

The genes are TRBV28 and TRBJ2-1, with a weak D call TRBD2 (5 bases). This CDR3 has 15 residues. Germline-derived CDR1 and CDR2 are MDHEN and SYDVKM. Deletions cut 3 bases from V and 6 bases from J, with 15 bases between. Here the CDR3 DNA reads TGTGCCAGCAGTTTGCGGGTATCGGGCCTCAATGAGCAGTTCTTC. Residues: CASSLRVSGLNEQFF.

This rearrangement joins TRBV10-2 to TRBJ2-7; no clear D gene. Germline-derived CDR1 and CDR2 are WSHSY and SAAADI. V dropped 5 bases and J dropped 1 base, with 3 bases sitting between them. The CDR3 covers 11 residues. CDR3 in amino acids: CASSLSYEQYF. CDR3 coding DNA: TGCGCCAGCAGTTTGTCCTACGAGCAGTACTTC.

This chain connects TRBV19 to TRBJ2-3, with TRBD2 identical over 8 bases. Germline V gives CDR1 LNHDA, CDR2 SQIVND (reference sequence). Unmatched junction bases numbered 3, after V lost 3 bases and J lost 4 bases. The CDR3 is 14 amino acids. CDR3 protein: CASSIGGDADTQYF. The CDR3 bases are TGTGCCAGTAGTATCGGGGGGGATGCAGATACGCAGTATTTT.

The V call is TRBV12-3 or TRBV12-4, the J call TRBJ1-2; perhaps TRBD1 as D (6 bases). V was cut by 6 bases and J by 4 bases, with 12 bases left in between. The CDR3 totals 13 residues. This CDR3 is CASSSGTTYGYTF. CDR3 DNA: TGTGCCAGCAGCTCCGGGACAACCTATGGCTACACCTTC.

This clone was observed a few times. J is TRBJ2-7 and V is TRBV5-6, with no clear D. Germline V gene data show CDR1 as SGHDT and CDR2 as YYEEEE. The CDR3 is 13 residues long. Trimming left V 0 bases short and J 3 bases short, with 7 bases between. CDR3: CASSLDRVYEQYF. Written as DNA, the CDR3 is TGTGCCAGCAGCTTGGATCGCGTCTACGAGCAGTACTTC.

The rearrangement links TRBV5-6 to TRBJ1-6; D is unresolved. Germline CDR1 SGHDT, CDR2 YYEEEE. This CDR3 has 17 residues. V lost 7 bases and J lost 0, with 17 bases in between. The DNA of the CDR3 is TGTGCCAGCTTCAGGACGGGCGCGCACTCCTATAATTCACCCCTCCACTTT. Its protein is CASFRTGAHSYNSPLHF.